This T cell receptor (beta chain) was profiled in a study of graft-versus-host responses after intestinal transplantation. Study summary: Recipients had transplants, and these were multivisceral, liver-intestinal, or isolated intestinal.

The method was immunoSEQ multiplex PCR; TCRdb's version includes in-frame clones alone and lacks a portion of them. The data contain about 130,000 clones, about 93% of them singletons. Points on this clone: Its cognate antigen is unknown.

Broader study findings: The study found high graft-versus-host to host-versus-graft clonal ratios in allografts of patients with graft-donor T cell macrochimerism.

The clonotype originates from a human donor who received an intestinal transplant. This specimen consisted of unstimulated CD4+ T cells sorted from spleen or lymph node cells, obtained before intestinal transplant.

The CDR3 DNA sequence: TGTGCCAGCCAAAGGCGGGACAGGGGGCACGGAGAGACCCAGTACTTC. Translating it yields CASQRRDRGHGETQYF. The chain joins TRBV27 to TRBJ2-5, with 12 bases identical to TRBD1. This CDR3 contains 16 residues. J was trimmed by 4 bases and V by 8 bases; bases with no gene match: 11. CDR1 and CDR2 from the germline V gene are MNHEY and SMNVEV (reference sequence).